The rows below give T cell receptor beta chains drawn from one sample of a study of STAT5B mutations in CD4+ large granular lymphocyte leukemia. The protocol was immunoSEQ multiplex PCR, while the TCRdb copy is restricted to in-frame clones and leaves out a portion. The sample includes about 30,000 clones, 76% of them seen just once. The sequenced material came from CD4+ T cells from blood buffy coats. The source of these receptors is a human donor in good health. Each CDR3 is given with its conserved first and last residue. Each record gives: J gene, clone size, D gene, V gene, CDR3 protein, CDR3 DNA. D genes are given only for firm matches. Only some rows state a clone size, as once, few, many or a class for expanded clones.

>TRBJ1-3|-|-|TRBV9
CASSVAAGGNTIYF
TGTGCCAGCAGCGTAGCGGCGGGGGGAAACACCATATATTTT
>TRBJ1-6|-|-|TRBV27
CASSYRVPINSPLHF
TGTGCCAGCAGTTACAGGGTCCCCATTAATTCACCCCTCCACTTT
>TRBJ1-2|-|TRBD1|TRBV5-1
CASSSGQGGYGYTF
TGCGCCAGCAGCTCCGGACAGGGTGGCTATGGCTACACCTTC
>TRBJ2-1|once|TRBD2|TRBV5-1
CASLSGTSSNEQFF
TGCGCCAGCTTGTCCGGGACTAGCTCCAATGAGCAGTTCTTC
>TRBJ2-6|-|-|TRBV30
CAWSRESGANVLTF
TGTGCCTGGAGTCGGGAATCTGGGGCCAACGTCCTGACTTTC
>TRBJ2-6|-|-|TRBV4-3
CASTGGRLSGANVLTF
TGCGCCAGCACGGGGGGCAGACTCTCTGGGGCCAACGTCCTGACTTTC
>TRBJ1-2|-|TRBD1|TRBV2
CASKEGAGYGYTF
TGTGCCAGCAAGGAGGGGGCCGGGTATGGCTACACCTTC
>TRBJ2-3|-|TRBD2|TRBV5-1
CASSLGLGLAMRDTQYF
TGCGCCAGCAGCTTGGGCTTGGGACTAGCGATGAGGGATACGCAGTATTTT
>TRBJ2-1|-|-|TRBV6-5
CASSQAPLSYNEQFF
TGTGCCAGCAGCCAGGCCCCGTTGTCCTACAATGAGCAGTTCTTC
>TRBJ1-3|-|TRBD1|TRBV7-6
CASSPRQGVSGNTIYF
TGTGCCAGCAGCCCCAGACAGGGAGTTTCTGGAAACACCATATATTTT
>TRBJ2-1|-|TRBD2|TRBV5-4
CASSDARLAGRIKNEQFF
TGTGCCAGCAGTGATGCCAGGCTAGCGGGCAGAATTAAAAATGAGCAGTTCTTC
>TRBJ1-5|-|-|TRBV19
CASTDGGARSQPQHF
TGTGCCAGTACCGATGGGGGGGCGCGAAGTCAGCCCCAGCATTTT
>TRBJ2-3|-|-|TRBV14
CASSPLTTGDTQYF
TGTGCCAGCAGCCCGCTAACGACTGGGGATACGCAGTATTTT
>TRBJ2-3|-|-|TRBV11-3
CASSSTATVDTQYF
TGTGCCAGCAGCTCGACAGCCACGGTAGATACGCAGTATTTT
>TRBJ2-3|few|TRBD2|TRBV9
CASSVGAGVTDTQYF
TGTGCCAGCAGCGTAGGAGCGGGAGTTACAGATACGCAGTATTTT
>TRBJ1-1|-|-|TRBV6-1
CASSEAGLQNTEAFF
TGTGCCAGCAGTGAAGCGGGACTACAGAACACTGAAGCTTTCTTT
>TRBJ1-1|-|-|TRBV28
CASSLPLTEAFF
TGTGCCAGCAGTTTACCGCTGACTGAAGCTTTCTTT
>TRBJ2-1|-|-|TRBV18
CASSLQVEQFF
TGTGCCAGCTCGCTACAGGTGGAGCAGTTCTTC
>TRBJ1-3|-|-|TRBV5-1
CASSSRGGDNRSGNTIYF
TGCGCCAGCAGCTCCAGAGGAGGGGACAATCGCTCTGGAAACACCATATATTTT
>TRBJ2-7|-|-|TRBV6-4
CASSSSRGSTYEQYF
TGTGCCAGCAGTTCCTCCAGGGGCTCTACCTACGAGCAGTACTTC
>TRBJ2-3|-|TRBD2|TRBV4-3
CASSLAGGPTDTQYF
TGCGCCAGCAGCCTAGCGGGGGGGCCCACAGATACGCAGTATTTT
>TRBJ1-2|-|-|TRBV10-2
CASSEIRQAPYGYTF
TGCGCCAGCAGTGAGATAAGACAGGCCCCCTATGGCTACACCTTC
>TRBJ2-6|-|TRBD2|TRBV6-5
CATQTSAGANVLTF
TGTGCCACCCAAACTAGCGCCGGGGCCAACGTCCTGACTTTC
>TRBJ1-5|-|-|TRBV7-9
CASSQDTHNQPQHF
TGTGCCAGCAGTCAGGACACCCACAATCAGCCCCAGCATTTT
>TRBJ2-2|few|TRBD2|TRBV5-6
CASSPGTSGANTGELFF
TGTGCCAGCAGCCCTGGGACTAGCGGGGCGAACACCGGGGAGCTGTTTTTT
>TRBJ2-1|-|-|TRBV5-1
CASSSRRSSYNEQFF
TGCGCCAGCAGCTCCCGCAGAAGCTCCTACAATGAGCAGTTCTTC
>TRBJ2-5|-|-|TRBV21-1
CASSPGTSGSSSSEETQYF
TGTGCCAGCAGCCCCGGGACTAGCGGGAGCTCTAGCTCCGAAGAGACCCAGTACTTC
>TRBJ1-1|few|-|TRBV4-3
CASSLRVGTEAFF
TGCGCCAGCAGCCTGAGGGTTGGGACTGAAGCTTTCTTT
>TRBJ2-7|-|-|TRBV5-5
CASSPGHTREQYF
TGTGCCAGCAGCCCTGGCCATACCCGCGAGCAGTACTTC
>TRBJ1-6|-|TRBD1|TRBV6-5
CASTRTGGNSPLHF
TGTGCCAGCACTCGGACAGGGGGAAATTCACCCCTCCACTTT
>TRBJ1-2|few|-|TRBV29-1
CSVGTALGYTF
TGCAGCGTTGGGACAGCCTTGGGCTACACCTTC
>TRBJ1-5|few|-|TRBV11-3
CASSLVWQSNQPQHF
TGTGCCAGCAGCTTAGTCTGGCAGAGCAATCAGCCCCAGCATTTT
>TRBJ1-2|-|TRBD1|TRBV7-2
CASSPTLGTGGYTF
TGTGCCAGCAGCCCAACCTTGGGGACAGGTGGCTACACCTTC
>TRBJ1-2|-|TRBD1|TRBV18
CASSSTTGPNYGYTF
TGTGCCAGCTCATCTACGACAGGGCCCAACTATGGCTACACCTTC
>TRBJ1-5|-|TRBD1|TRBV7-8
CASSNRPTGGQPQHF
TGTGCCAGCAGCAACCGCCCCACAGGGGGACAGCCCCAGCATTTT
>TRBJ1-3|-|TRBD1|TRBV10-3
CAIRALGQGLSGNTIYF
TGTGCCATCAGAGCTTTGGGACAGGGGCTCTCTGGAAACACCATATATTTT
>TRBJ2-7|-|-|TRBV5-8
CASTGYSYEQYF
TGTGCCAGTACAGGGTATTCCTACGAGCAGTACTTC
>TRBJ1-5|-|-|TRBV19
CASQSLGGPSNQPQHF
TGTGCCAGTCAATCCCTAGGGGGGCCTAGCAATCAGCCCCAGCATTTT